What follows are 21 T cell receptor beta chains derived from one specimen sequenced in a study of cytomegalovirus exposure and HLA in healthy donors. Primers for the PCR totalled 60 Vbeta and 13 Jbeta. Produced via immunoSEQ multiplex PCR; TCRdb's table is partial and in-frame only. The sample includes 160,000 or so clones, roughly 76% of them seen just once. The sample taken for sequencing was PBMCs. The origin of the receptors is a woman younger than 30 in good health and CMV-seropositive.

The chain recombines TRBV10-2 with TRBJ1-2, with 7 bases that match TRBD1. The germline V gene has CDR1 WSHSY and CDR2 SAAADI. The CDR3 has 14 residues. The junction had 19 bases not matched to a gene; V was cut back by 8 bases and J by 13 bases. The CDR3 region is CASRERRDSLFITF. The CDR3, as DNA: TGCGCCAGCCGAGAAAGACGGGACAGCCTCTTTATCACCTTC.

This chain's CDR3 is CATGTGSSYNSPLHF. The CDR3 nucleotides read TGTGCCACCGGGACAGGGAGCTCCTATAATTCACCCCTCCACTTT. The chain has TRBV15 and TRBJ1-6; 9 bases map to TRBD1. This CDR3 is built from 15 residues. Germline CDR1 and CDR2: LNHNV and YYDKDF (reference sequence). The trim removed 8 bases at V and 0 bases at J, leaving 2 bases unmatched.

The rearrangement links TRBV7-6 to TRBJ2-1, with TRBD2 identical over 8 bases. V shed 4 bases and J 6 bases; nucleotides not matched to a gene: 5. The CDR3 extends over 14 amino acids. Germline V gene data show CDR1 as SGHVS and CDR2 as FNYEAQ. CDR3 protein: CASSSPAGGNEQFF. The CDR3 DNA is TGTGCCAGCAGCTCCCCTGCGGGGGGCAATGAGCAGTTCTTC.

The chain combines TRBV2 with TRBJ2-1, with TRBD1 as a possible D gene (6 bases). V was shortened by 1 base and J by 2 bases, with 6 bases between the two germline ends. This CDR3 is 14 amino acids long. Germline V CDR1 and CDR2: SNHLY, FYNNEI. This CDR3 is CASSEEGAYNEQFF. CDR3 coding DNA: TGTGCCAGCAGTGAAGAGGGGGCCTACAATGAGCAGTTCTTC.

V is TRBV7-2 and J is TRBJ1-1, with a possible D match to TRBD1 (5 bases). The CDR3 is made up of 15 amino acids. The germline V gene has CDR1 SGHTA and CDR2 FQGNSA. V lost 5 bases and J lost 6, with 19 bases in between. The CDR3 DNA sequence: TGTGCCAGCAGCATTCTTGGACGCAGGGAGGCTGAAGCTTTCTTT. It yields the protein CASSILGRREAEAFF.

The gene calls are TRBV11-2 and TRBJ1-6, with 8 bases aligning to TRBD1. The CDR3 has 18 amino acids. Germline trimming cut 3 bases from V and 8 bases from J; bases unmatched to any gene: 15. Per the germline V gene, CDR1 is SGHAT and CDR2 is FQNNGV. The CDR3 spells CASSFPQGRTGSDSPLHF. Here the CDR3 DNA reads TGTGCCAGCAGCTTTCCCCAGGGTCGGACAGGGTCGGATTCACCCCTCCACTTT.

J is TRBJ2-5 and V is TRBV4-1, with TRBD1 as a possible D gene (5 bases). This CDR3 is 13 amino acids long. The V gene's germline CDR1 is MGHRA and CDR2 YSYEKL. Trimming stripped 6 bases from V and 0 bases from J, with 8 bases between. CDR3 region: CASRTTDQETQYF. Written as DNA, the CDR3 is TGCGCCAGCAGAACGACAGACCAAGAGACCCAGTACTTC.

The V gene is TRBV4-3, the J gene TRBJ1-1; TRBD1 is a possible D gene (5 bases). CDR3 length equals 17 residues. Looked up from germline, CDR1 is LGHNA and CDR2 is YSLEER. The ends were cut back, 1 base at V and 7 bases at J, with 22 bases in the middle. The chain's CDR3 is CASSQVFSGKVQSEAFF. The DNA for the CDR3 is TGCGCCAGCAGCCAAGTCTTCTCAGGGAAGGTGCAAAGTGAAGCTTTCTTT.

This chain links TRBV2 with TRBJ2-3, with 7 nucleotides matching TRBD2. Looked up from germline, CDR1 is SNHLY and CDR2 is FYNNEI. CDR3 length equals 15 residues. V was pared by 2 bases and J by 4 bases, with 6 bases of the junction left unmatched. The CDR3 region is CASSERLADPDTQYF. The CDR3 coding sequence is TGTGCCAGCAGTGAACGGCTAGCGGATCCAGATACGCAGTATTTT.

This clone was seen only once. The chain couples TRBV13 to TRBJ1-2; TRBD1 is a possible D gene (5 bases). Trimming removed 5 bases from V and 4 bases from J, with 11 bases in between. The CDR3 is 13 residues long. Germline CDR1 is PRHDT and CDR2 is FYEKMQ (reference sequence). The CDR3 loop reads CASSPPGAYGYTF. The DNA of the CDR3 is TGTGCCAGCAGCCCACCTGGGGCCTATGGCTACACCTTC.

The chain has TRBV28 and TRBJ2-7, with D perhaps TRBD2 (6 bases). The CDR3 length is 14 residues. Germline V gene data show CDR1 as MDHEN and CDR2 as SYDVKM. V shed 8 bases and J shed 6 bases, with 20 bases lying between them. The CDR3 protein is CASLYRPEGGEQYF. The CDR3 DNA is TGTGCCAGCCTTTATCGACCGGAGGGTGGCGAGCAGTACTTC.

The V and J genes are TRBV7-8 and TRBJ2-7, with D maybe TRBD1 (6 bases). Trimming stripped 5 bases from V and 5 bases from J, with 31 bases between. Germline V CDR1 and CDR2: SGHVS, FQNEAQ. CDR3 length equals 19 residues. Here the CDR3 reads CASSPVRRGAYSSVDEQYF. The CDR3 region has the DNA TGTGCCAGCAGCCCCGTTCGCAGGGGAGCCTACTCCTCCGTCGACGAGCAGTACTTC.

This chain links TRBV30 with TRBJ1-1; TRBD1 matches at 7 bases. CDR3 size: 11 residues. CDR1 and CDR2 (germline): GTSNPN, SVGIG (reference sequence). Unmatched junction bases numbered 4, after V lost 5 bases and J lost 7 bases. In nucleotides, the CDR3 is TGTGCCTGGGCGGACAGGAGTGAAGCTTTCTTT. Translation: CAWADRSEAFF.

The sample holds one count of this clone. The V call is TRBV10-3, the J call TRBJ2-5; 8 bases line up with TRBD1. CDR1 and CDR2 (germline): ENHRY, SYGVKD. Trimming at V came to 3 bases and at J to 5 bases, leaving 8 bases not matched to a gene. The CDR3 runs to 15 residues. CDR3 nucleotide sequence: TGTGCCATCAGTGAATCAACAGGGGGATGGGAGACCCAGTACTTC. Encoded protein: CAISESTGGWETQYF.

The chain carries TRBV15 and TRBJ1-2; D unresolved. V was pared by 4 bases and J by 9 bases, with 18 bases between. The CDR3 length is 14 residues. The germline gives CDR1 LNHNV, CDR2 YYDKDF (reference sequence). CDR3 region: CATSTPGLPESYTF. CDR3 DNA: TGTGCCACCAGCACCCCAGGACTTCCAGAAAGCTACACCTTC.

The gene calls are TRBV7-9 and TRBJ1-2; a possible D gene is TRBD1 (6 bases). Germline CDR1 is SEHNR and CDR2 is FQNEAQ (reference sequence). The V end lost 1 base, the J end lost 8 bases, and 20 bases lay between the germline ends. This CDR3 has 16 amino acids. The CDR3 spells CASSLDYITGRPGYTF. DNA for the CDR3: TGTGCCAGCAGCTTAGACTATATAACAGGGCGACCGGGCTACACCTTC.

The chain recombines TRBV20-1 with TRBJ1-3; no clear D. The CDR3 runs to 11 residues. Trimming took off 6 bases at V and 2 bases at J, with 5 bases between the two ends. Germline CDR1 reads DFQATT; CDR2 reads SNEGSKA (reference sequence). For the CDR3, the DNA is TGCAGTGCACAGCCTGGAAACACCATATATTTT. Translated: CSAQPGNTIYF.

The chain is built from TRBV10-1 and TRBJ2-5; TRBD2 agrees at 14 bases. V was pared by 0 bases and J by 8 bases, with 17 bases of the junction left unmatched. Germline CDR1 and CDR2: WNHNN and SYGVQD (reference sequence). There are 20 residues in the CDR3. CDR3 DNA: TGCGCCAGCAGTGAGTCGGGACTAGCGGGGGTCCCACCAAGTCGGAGTACCCAGTACTTC. Translating it yields CASSESGLAGVPPSRSTQYF.

V is TRBV28 and J is TRBJ1-5; D might be TRBD1 (5 bases). V lost 5 bases and J lost 8, with 13 bases in between. This CDR3 contains 13 residues. The germline V gene has CDR1 MDHEN and CDR2 SYDVKM. The CDR3 loop is CASSPQGPEPQHF. The DNA for the CDR3 is TGTGCCAGCAGTCCGCAGGGTCCTGAGCCCCAGCATTTT.

This clone has only a few counts. The chain links TRBV23-1 to TRBJ2-1; the match to TRBD2 covers 7 bases. TRBV23-1 is identified as an open reading frame with a role that is uncertain. The CDR3 is made up of 13 amino acids. Trimming cost V 11 bases and J 0 bases; bases outside gene matches: 4. CDR3 DNA sequence: TGCGCCCCAGCGGGGTGCTCCTACAATGAGCAGTTCTTC. Encoded protein: CAPAGCSYNEQFF.

J is TRBJ2-7 and V is TRBV29-1; the match to TRBD1 covers 11 bases. CDR1 is SQVTM, CDR2 ANQGSEA, per germline. Unmatched junction bases numbered 12, after V lost 5 bases and J lost 3 bases. This CDR3 region has 16 residues. CDR3 sequence: CSVKVLAGTGGYEQYF. The CDR3 DNA sequence: TGCAGCGTTAAAGTACTAGCCGGGACAGGGGGCTACGAGCAGTACTTC.